This T cell receptor (beta chain) appears in the sequencing data of a study of preoperative IRX-2 immunotherapy in early breast cancer. Per the germline V gene, CDR1 is LNHDA and CDR2 is SQIVND (reference sequence). The CDR3 covers 16 residues. With 5 bases clipped from V and 3 bases from J, the junction kept 11 bases outside the gene matches. Produced via immunoSEQ multiplex PCR; TCRdb's table is partial and in-frame only. In the table there are more than 20,000 clones, approximately 72% of which are singletons. Described treatment: preoperative locoregional IRX-2 cytokine immunotherapy. Patients received preoperative, locoregional IRX-2 cytokine immunotherapy in a phase Ib study.

Here the sequenced sample was lymph node tissue, taken after IRX-2 immunotherapy. V usage is TRBV19 and J usage is TRBJ2-7; TRBD1 agrees at 9 bases. This TCR came from a human donor with breast cancer. The CDR3 here is CASSPLQGALSYEQYF. The CDR3 DNA is TGTGCCAGTAGTCCCCTACAGGGGGCCCTTAGCTACGAGCAGTACTTC.